The rows below give T cell receptor beta chains drawn from one sample of a study of control samples from healthy donors and cancer patients. Assay: immunoSEQ multiplex PCR; the TCRdb copy retains only in-frame clones and omits some. In the table there are about 410,000 clones, approximately 92% of which are singletons. Sequenced sample: PBMCs. The receptors shown here come from a man aged 40-55 years with head and neck cancer. Both conserved end residues are part of each CDR3. The D gene is left open where the match is weak. Size is stated for part of the rows, as once, few or many counts, or as a class when the clone is expanded.

v_call	j_call	clone_size	cdr3_length	d_call	cdr3_nt	cdr3_aa
TRBV7-3	TRBJ2-1	-	15	TRBD1	TGTGCCAGCAGCTTGGGTGGGACAGCCTACAATGAGCAGTTCTTC	CASSLGGTAYNEQFF
TRBV19	TRBJ2-5	-	14	-	TGTGCCAGTAGCCGTAGAGGGGGGCTGGAGACCCAGTACTTC	CASSRRGGLETQYF
TRBV28	TRBJ1-2	few	16	TRBD1	TGTGCCAGCAGTCTCTATTATTCCCGGGACAGGCAAGAGGACACCTTC	CASSLYYSRDRQEDTF
TRBV7-3	TRBJ2-3	once	15	-	TGTGCCAGCAGCAAATCTAGCATTAGTACAGATACGCAGTATTTT	CASSKSSISTDTQYF
TRBV14	TRBJ2-7	-	16	TRBD1	TGTGCCAGCAGCCAAGATCAGGGACAGGAAATGGACGAGCAGTACTTC	CASSQDQGQEMDEQYF
TRBV15	TRBJ2-7	few	15	TRBD1	TGTGCCACCAGCAGAGACCGGACAGGGGGCTACGAGCAGTACTTC	CATSRDRTGGYEQYF
TRBV5-6	TRBJ2-2	-	15	-	TGTGCCAGCAGCTTGCCGACAACGAACACCGGGGAGCTGTTTTTT	CASSLPTTNTGELFF
TRBV28	TRBJ1-1	-	17	TRBD1	TGTGCCAGCAGTTCCCCGGGACAGGGACTCCCGAACACTGAAGCTTTCTTT	CASSSPGQGLPNTEAFF
TRBV28	TRBJ2-7	once	16	TRBD2	TGTGCCAGCAGTTTATTCCGGGGCCTAGCGGGAGGGAATGAGTACTTC	CASSLFRGLAGGNEYF
TRBV5-4	TRBJ2-3	-	15	-	TGTGCCGGCAGCTCCCAGGTGTCGGTTATGGATACGCAGTATTTT	CAGSSQVSVMDTQYF
TRBV9	TRBJ2-1	-	12	-	TGTGCCAGCAGCTCCTACTCCAATGAGCAGTTCTTC	CASSSYSNEQFF
TRBV9	TRBJ1-6	-	17	TRBD1	TGTGCCAGCAGCGACCCGGGACAGGGCTCCTATAATTCACCCCTCCACTTT	CASSDPGQGSYNSPLHF
TRBV21-1	TRBJ2-5	-	15	-	TGTGCCAGCAACTTATGGGGGCGGAACCAAGAGACCCAGTACTTC	CASNLWGRNQETQYF
TRBV18	TRBJ2-6	-	18	-	TGTGCCAGCTCAAGGGCACCAGGTGCTAGCTCTGGGGCCAACGTCCTGACTTTC	CASSRAPGASSGANVLTF
TRBV10-3	TRBJ2-7	once	13	TRBD2	TGTGCCATCAGGTCTAGCGGAACCTACGAGCAGTACTTC	CAIRSSGTYEQYF
TRBV5-6	TRBJ1-4	once	17	TRBD1	TGTGCCAGCAGCTTGGAGGCAGGGGGCGCCGAAAATGAAAAACTGTTTTTT	CASSLEAGGAENEKLFF
TRBV2	TRBJ2-7	-	13	-	TGTGCCAGCAAGGCCGGGCCTTCCTACGAGCAGTACTTC	CASKAGPSYEQYF
TRBV2	TRBJ2-2	-	12	-	TGTGCTTTCGGGCCTACGGGCGGGGAGCTGTTTTTT	CAFGPTGGELFF
TRBV6-2/TRBV6-3	TRBJ2-2	-	18	TRBD1	TGTGCCAGCAGCCCTCGACAGGGAGTCGTGGAGAACACCGGGGAGCTGTTTTTT	CASSPRQGVVENTGELFF
TRBV28	TRBJ2-7	-	12	-	TGTGCCAGCAGGGACGACAAACGGGAGCAGTACTTC	CASRDDKREQYF
TRBV11-1	TRBJ2-5	-	16	-	TGTGCCAGCAGCTTGAACCCGCGGGAAACACAAGAGACCCAGTACTTC	CASSLNPRETQETQYF
TRBV25-1	TRBJ2-2	-	12	-	TGTGCCAGCAGTGAATACCCCGGGGAGCTGTTTTTT	CASSEYPGELFF
TRBV30	TRBJ2-1	-	16	TRBD2	TGTGCCTGGAGTGTACCGGAGCGGGACCACCACAATGAGCAGTTCTTC	CAWSVPERDHHNEQFF
TRBV7-3	TRBJ1-1	-	15	-	TGTGCCAGCAGCTTAACGCGGAACCAGGGAACTGAAGCTTTCTTT	CASSLTRNQGTEAFF
TRBV11-2	TRBJ2-5	-	15	TRBD2	TGTGCCAGCAGCCTGGGCGGGAGGGCCAAGGAGACCCAGTACTTC	CASSLGGRAKETQYF
TRBV24-1	TRBJ2-1	-	15	-	TGTGCCACCAGTGATCCCGGGGGCGCGGACAATGAGCAGTTCTTC	CATSDPGGADNEQFF
TRBV27	TRBJ1-5	-	15	-	TGTGCCAGCAGTTTAGGGTCAGGGGTCAATCAGCCCCAGCATTTT	CASSLGSGVNQPQHF
TRBV28	TRBJ2-7	-	12	-	TGTGCCAGCAGTTTACTCCAGTACGAGCAGTACTTC	CASSLLQYEQYF
TRBV11-1	TRBJ2-1	-	15	TRBD2	TGTGCCAGCAGCTTAATGGCTAGCGGGTACAATGAGCAGTTCTTC	CASSLMASGYNEQFF
TRBV18	TRBJ2-2	-	16	-	TGTGCCAGCTCACCACTCACGGAAATGGGGGCCGGGGAGCTGTTTTTT	CASSPLTEMGAGELFF
TRBV6-2/TRBV6-3	TRBJ2-7	-	14	-	TGTGCCAGCAGTTACCGACTAGGAAAGGACGAGCAGTACTTC	CASSYRLGKDEQYF
TRBV7-2	TRBJ2-3	once	15	TRBD1	TGTGCCAGCAGCCCTTGGACAGGGGGCACAGATACGCAGTATTTT	CASSPWTGGTDTQYF
TRBV5-1	TRBJ2-7	-	13	-	TGCGCCAGCAGCTTGGAACAGCTGTACGAGCAGTACTTC	CASSLEQLYEQYF
TRBV28	TRBJ2-7	once	11	-	TGTGCCAGCAGTTTACGCAGGGAGCAGTACTTC	CASSLRREQYF
TRBV6-5	TRBJ2-7	-	13	TRBD1	TGTGCCAGCAGCCCGGGACAGGCCCACGAGCAGTACTTC	CASSPGQAHEQYF
TRBV14	TRBJ2-7	-	17	-	TGTGCCAGCAGCCGTCGAAACGCCTTCGGGCTAGTCGACGAGCAGTACTTC	CASSRRNAFGLVDEQYF
TRBV28	TRBJ1-6	-	15	-	TGTGCCAGCAGCCTAAGACTGATCTATAATTCACCCCTCCACTTT	CASSLRLIYNSPLHF
TRBV2	TRBJ2-1	-	19	-	TGTGCCAGCTACCTTCGACAGGGGGCAAAGACTAGCGGGATCAATGAGCAGTTCTTC	CASYLRQGAKTSGINEQFF
TRBV7-2	TRBJ2-7	-	14	-	TGTGCCAGCAGCTTAGCCCAGGGGCCTTACGAGCAGTACTTC	CASSLAQGPYEQYF
TRBV9	TRBJ1-5	-	14	-	TGTGCCAGCAGCCTCGAGGGTGAGGGGCAGCCCCAGCATTTT	CASSLEGEGQPQHF
TRBV10-3	TRBJ1-1	-	14	-	TGTGCCATCAGTGAGTCTACGGTGGAGGGGAGAGCTTTCTTT	CAISESTVEGRAFF
TRBV30	TRBJ2-2	-	12	-	TGTGCCTGGAGTGTATCCAGGCAAGAGCTGTTTTTT	CAWSVSRQELFF
TRBV11-2	TRBJ2-1	-	17	TRBD2	TGTGCCAGCAGCTCCGGACAGCGGGAGGATCCCCTCAATGAGCAGTTCTTC	CASSSGQREDPLNEQFF
TRBV30	TRBJ1-2	-	13	-	TGTGCCTGGAGTGTCGGGACACCGCAAGGCTACACCTTC	CAWSVGTPQGYTF
TRBV27	TRBJ2-5	-	12	-	TGTGCCAGCAGTTTCCCCCGAGGAACCCAGTACTTC	CASSFPRGTQYF
TRBV6-4	TRBJ2-3	-	16	-	TGTGCCAGCAGTGACTCTGGGGCAAGGAGCACAGATACGCAGTATTTT	CASSDSGARSTDTQYF
TRBV5-1	TRBJ2-1	few	17	TRBD2	TGCGCCAGCAGCTTCACTAGCGGGGGGACTCTCTACAATGAGCAGTTCTTC	CASSFTSGGTLYNEQFF
TRBV24-1	TRBJ2-1	-	11	-	TGTGCCACCATTAAGGACAATGAGCAGTTCTTC	CATIKDNEQFF
TRBV30	TRBJ2-7	few	15	TRBD1	TGTGCCTTGGAATCGGATGGGGACAGACCCTACGAGCAGTACTTC	CALESDGDRPYEQYF
TRBV27	TRBJ1-4	-	13	-	TGTGCCAGCAGTTTCTCGGCCGATGAAAAACTGTTTTTT	CASSFSADEKLFF